These T cell receptor beta chains were read from a single sample in a study of OX40 agonist ivuxolimab in advanced cancers. The data were produced by immunoSEQ multiplex PCR, yet TCRdb's version contains in-frame clones alone and is incomplete. The sample includes tens of thousands of clones, about 90% seen only once; the top ten take 1.5% to 2%. Here the sequenced sample was CD4+ or CD8+ T cells sorted from blood, taken in a trial of the OX40 agonist ivuxolimab. The origin of the receptors is an adult with an advanced solid tumor such as melanoma, head and neck, liver or kidney cancer. CDR3s include the opening cysteine and the closing phenylalanine or tryptophan. Fields, in order: CDR3 protein, CDR3 DNA, D gene, J gene, clone size, V gene. A D gene is named only where the DNA matches it firmly. Size values are once, few and many counts, or a class for expanded clones, and some rows have none.

CDR3 protein: CASSPPGTGQYNEQFF
CDR3 DNA: TGTGCCAGCTCACCACCCGGGACAGGGCAATACAATGAGCAGTTCTTC
D gene: TRBD1
J gene: TRBJ2-1
clone size: .
V gene: TRBV18

CDR3 protein: CAWSVRGGENIQYF
CDR3 DNA: TGTGCCTGGAGTGTACGAGGTGGAGAAAACATTCAGTACTTC
D gene: .
J gene: TRBJ2-4
clone size: .
V gene: TRBV30

CDR3 protein: CASSQAGTSGNNEQFF
CDR3 DNA: TGCGCCAGCAGCCAAGCCGGGACTAGCGGGAACAATGAGCAGTTCTTC
D gene: TRBD2
J gene: TRBJ2-1
clone size: .
V gene: TRBV4-3

CDR3 protein: CASMVLGGNEQFF
CDR3 DNA: TGTGCCAGTATGGTGCTGGGAGGCAATGAGCAGTTCTTC
D gene: .
J gene: TRBJ2-1
clone size: .
V gene: TRBV19

CDR3 protein: CASSASTRGNEQFF
CDR3 DNA: TGTGCCAGCAGCGCTAGTACAAGGGGCAATGAGCAGTTCTTC
D gene: .
J gene: TRBJ2-1
clone size: .
V gene: TRBV7-2

CDR3 protein: CASNLAGTEAFF
CDR3 DNA: TGTGCCAGCAACCTCGCGGGTACTGAAGCTTTCTTT
D gene: .
J gene: TRBJ1-1
clone size: .
V gene: TRBV5-4

CDR3 protein: CASSSPTVSSYEQYF
CDR3 DNA: TGTGCCAGCAGTTCGCCGACGGTGAGCTCCTACGAGCAGTACTTC
D gene: .
J gene: TRBJ2-7
clone size: .
V gene: TRBV6-6

CDR3 protein: CASSRDSNQPQHF
CDR3 DNA: TGCGCCAGCAGCAGGGATAGCAATCAGCCCCAGCATTTT
D gene: .
J gene: TRBJ1-5
clone size: few
V gene: TRBV5-1

CDR3 protein: CASTAQGTQYF
CDR3 DNA: TGTGCCAGCACCGCACAAGGTACGCAGTATTTT
D gene: .
J gene: TRBJ2-3
clone size: .
V gene: TRBV28

CDR3 protein: CASKRQGVPQETQYF
CDR3 DNA: TGTGCCAGCAAGAGACAGGGGGTTCCCCAAGAGACCCAGTACTTC
D gene: TRBD1
J gene: TRBJ2-5
clone size: .
V gene: TRBV28

CDR3 protein: CASSFGGANVLTF
CDR3 DNA: TGTGCCAGCAGTTTCGGTGGGGCCAACGTCCTGACTTTC
D gene: .
J gene: TRBJ2-6
clone size: once
V gene: TRBV28

CDR3 protein: CASSERDRGNEQFF
CDR3 DNA: TGTGCCAGCTCAGAGCGGGATCGCGGTAATGAGCAGTTCTTC
D gene: TRBD2
J gene: TRBJ2-1
clone size: .
V gene: TRBV18

CDR3 protein: CASSQALDPPGETQYF
CDR3 DNA: TGCGCCAGCAGCCAAGCCCTTGATCCTCCGGGAGAGACCCAGTACTTC
D gene: .
J gene: TRBJ2-5
clone size: .
V gene: TRBV4-1

CDR3 protein: CASSKDGQSYGYTF
CDR3 DNA: TGCGCCAGCAGCAAAGACGGACAGTCCTATGGCTACACCTTC
D gene: .
J gene: TRBJ1-2
clone size: .
V gene: TRBV5-1

CDR3 protein: CASSLGLATTDTQYF
CDR3 DNA: TGTGCCAGCAGCCTGGGACTAGCGACCACAGATACGCAGTATTTT
D gene: TRBD2
J gene: TRBJ2-3
clone size: .
V gene: TRBV11-1

CDR3 protein: CASSLGRERSQTQYF
CDR3 DNA: TGCGCCAGCAGCTTGGGGCGGGAGAGGTCCCAGACCCAGTACTTC
D gene: TRBD2
J gene: TRBJ2-5
clone size: .
V gene: TRBV5-1

CDR3 protein: CASSLVRGAEQYF
CDR3 DNA: TGTGCCAGCAGCCTCGTAAGAGGGGCCGAGCAGTACTTC
D gene: .
J gene: TRBJ2-7
clone size: once
V gene: TRBV11-2

CDR3 protein: CASSLPSNQPQHF
CDR3 DNA: TGTGCCAGCAGTTTACCTAGCAATCAGCCCCAGCATTTT
D gene: .
J gene: TRBJ1-5
clone size: few
V gene: TRBV28

CDR3 protein: CASSRGLAGDTQYF
CDR3 DNA: TGTGCCAGCAGCCGCGGACTAGCGGGAGATACGCAGTATTTT
D gene: TRBD2
J gene: TRBJ2-3
clone size: .
V gene: TRBV14

CDR3 protein: CASQGVGQGLDEQYF
CDR3 DNA: TGTGCCAGTCAAGGCGTGGGTCAGGGTTTGGACGAGCAGTACTTC
D gene: .
J gene: TRBJ2-7
clone size: .
V gene: TRBV28

CDR3 protein: CASTGQGDNQPQHF
CDR3 DNA: TGTGCCAGCACTGGGCAGGGAGACAATCAGCCCCAGCATTTT
D gene: .
J gene: TRBJ1-5
clone size: .
V gene: TRBV25-1

CDR3 protein: CASNPGSPDTQYF
CDR3 DNA: TGTGCCAGCAATCCGGGGTCTCCGGATACGCAGTATTTT
D gene: .
J gene: TRBJ2-3
clone size: .
V gene: TRBV2

CDR3 protein: CASSLGTGRGTDTQYF
CDR3 DNA: TGTGCCAGCAGTTTAGGGACAGGGCGAGGCACAGATACGCAGTATTTT
D gene: TRBD1
J gene: TRBJ2-3
clone size: .
V gene: TRBV27

CDR3 protein: CASSPLAAGELFF
CDR3 DNA: TGTGCCAGCTCACCACTGGCGGCCGGGGAGCTGTTTTTT
D gene: .
J gene: TRBJ2-2
clone size: .
V gene: TRBV18

CDR3 protein: CATKTGKFEKLFF
CDR3 DNA: TGTGCCACCAAGACAGGGAAGTTCGAAAAACTGTTTTTT
D gene: TRBD1
J gene: TRBJ1-4
clone size: .
V gene: TRBV15

CDR3 protein: CAWSPLGGTQYF
CDR3 DNA: TGTGCCTGGAGCCCCCTGGGGGGTACGCAGTATTTT
D gene: .
J gene: TRBJ2-3
clone size: .
V gene: TRBV30

CDR3 protein: CASSQELGGKETQYF
CDR3 DNA: TGTGCCAGCAGCCAAGAGCTTGGCGGGAAAGAGACCCAGTACTTC
D gene: .
J gene: TRBJ2-5
clone size: .
V gene: TRBV4-2

CDR3 protein: CASSLTGYNYEQYF
CDR3 DNA: TGTGCCAGCAGTTTAACAGGTTATAACTACGAGCAGTACTTC
D gene: .
J gene: TRBJ2-7
clone size: .
V gene: TRBV28

CDR3 protein: CASRSGSSYEQYF
CDR3 DNA: TGTGCCAGCAGGTCCGGGTCCTCCTACGAGCAGTACTTC
D gene: .
J gene: TRBJ2-7
clone size: .
V gene: TRBV7-8

CDR3 protein: CSVVEPGAWGYTF
CDR3 DNA: TGCAGCGTTGTAGAGCCTGGGGCCTGGGGCTACACCTTC
D gene: .
J gene: TRBJ1-2
clone size: .
V gene: TRBV29-1

CDR3 protein: CASSLGALPAFF
CDR3 DNA: TGTGCCAGCAGCTTAGGGGCTCTCCCGGCTTTCTTT
D gene: .
J gene: TRBJ1-1
clone size: .
V gene: TRBV7-9

CDR3 protein: CASSSTGSHEKLFF
CDR3 DNA: TGTGCCAGCTCATCGACAGGGTCCCATGAAAAACTGTTTTTT
D gene: TRBD1
J gene: TRBJ1-4
clone size: .
V gene: TRBV18

CDR3 protein: CASSLAPALGAFF
CDR3 DNA: TGTGCCAGCAGCTTAGCCCCAGCGCTGGGAGCTTTCTTT
D gene: .
J gene: TRBJ1-1
clone size: .
V gene: TRBV11-2

CDR3 protein: CASSSTGYYGYTF
CDR3 DNA: TGTGCCAGCAGCTCAACAGGATACTATGGCTACACCTTC
D gene: .
J gene: TRBJ1-2
clone size: .
V gene: TRBV11-2

CDR3 protein: CAWTPGFKETQYF
CDR3 DNA: TGTGCCTGGACTCCAGGGTTTAAAGAGACCCAGTACTTC
D gene: .
J gene: TRBJ2-5
clone size: .
V gene: TRBV30

CDR3 protein: CASSSVPPTGKLLTGELFF
CDR3 DNA: TGTGCCAGCAGTTCCGTCCCGCCAACAGGGAAATTATTGACCGGGGAGCTGTTTTTT
D gene: .
J gene: TRBJ2-2
clone size: .
V gene: TRBV28

CDR3 protein: CAISHGPRFRDYLPSGELFF
CDR3 DNA: TGTGCCATCAGCCATGGGCCAAGATTCCGGGACTACCTCCCTTCCGGGGAGCTGTTTTTT
D gene: TRBD2
J gene: TRBJ2-2
clone size: .
V gene: TRBV10-3

CDR3 protein: CASGEGSMNTEAFF
CDR3 DNA: TGTGCCAGCGGAGAGGGCAGCATGAACACTGAAGCTTTCTTT
D gene: .
J gene: TRBJ1-1
clone size: .
V gene: TRBV28

CDR3 protein: CASSGTGKNYGYTF
CDR3 DNA: TGTGCCAGCAGCGGCACAGGGAAAAACTATGGCTACACCTTC
D gene: .
J gene: TRBJ1-2
clone size: .
V gene: TRBV9

CDR3 protein: CASSLAGAKNIQYF
CDR3 DNA: TGTGCCAGCAGCTTGGCTGGAGCCAAAAACATTCAGTACTTC
D gene: .
J gene: TRBJ2-4
clone size: .
V gene: TRBV5-6

CDR3 protein: CASSTGPNTEAFF
CDR3 DNA: TGTGCCAGCAGCACAGGCCCGAACACTGAAGCTTTCTTT
D gene: .
J gene: TRBJ1-1
clone size: .
V gene: TRBV11-3

CDR3 protein: CASSQDLDRADTQYF
CDR3 DNA: TGTGCCAGCAGCCAAGATCTGGACAGGGCTGATACGCAGTATTTT
D gene: TRBD1
J gene: TRBJ2-3
clone size: .
V gene: TRBV4-2

CDR3 protein: CASSGGNEQFF
CDR3 DNA: TGTGCCAGCAGTGGGGGCAATGAGCAGTTCTTC
D gene: .
J gene: TRBJ2-1
clone size: .
V gene: TRBV6-1

CDR3 protein: CASSRQGTEAFF
CDR3 DNA: TGTGCCAGCAGCCGACAGGGCACTGAAGCTTTCTTT
D gene: TRBD1
J gene: TRBJ1-1
clone size: .
V gene: TRBV25-1

CDR3 protein: CATSRDPGYEQYF
CDR3 DNA: TGTGCCACCAGCAGAGATCCCGGCTACGAGCAGTACTTC
D gene: .
J gene: TRBJ2-7
clone size: .
V gene: TRBV15

CDR3 protein: CASSLTGGINEKLFF
CDR3 DNA: TGTGCCAGCAGTTTAACAGGGGGGATAAATGAAAAACTGTTTTTT
D gene: TRBD1
J gene: TRBJ1-4
clone size: .
V gene: TRBV27

CDR3 protein: CASSEGKLFF
CDR3 DNA: TGTGCCAGCAGTGAAGGAAAACTGTTTTTT
D gene: .
J gene: TRBJ1-4
clone size: .
V gene: TRBV6-5

CDR3 protein: CARSLVPPGLGALISYEQYF
CDR3 DNA: TGTGCCAGAAGCTTGGTGCCCCCGGGACTAGGCGCCCTGATTTCCTACGAGCAGTACTTC
D gene: TRBD2
J gene: TRBJ2-7
clone size: .
V gene: TRBV5-3